The clone carrying this TCR beta chain was found many times. What it binds is not known. This sample was included in a study of T cells in Graves' hyperthyroidism and ophthalmopathy. On the study more broadly: Blood was drawn when the patient was first diagnosed and still untreated. Study results and caveats: Blood also held most thyroid clonotypes expanded beyond 0.001.

V was cut by 1 base and J by 1 base, with 8 bases left in between. Germline V gene sequence: CDR1 SEHNR, CDR2 FQNEAQ (reference sequence). CDR3 length equals 14 residues. Regions amplified from RNA transcripts were the TCR beta CDR3 regions. A first-round RT-PCR of the TCR CDR3 used the HTBI primer set. TCRdb used MiXCR to reprocess the multiplex PCR reads, holding one entry per CDR3 protein. The sample lists about 600,000 distinct CDR3 sequences; roughly 15% were seen once. Material: blood. This clonotype was sampled from a woman between 40 and 50 years old with Graves' ophthalmopathy. The J gene is TRBJ2-7, the V gene TRBV7-9, with D maybe TRBD1 (5 bases). CDR3 in DNA: TGTGCCAGCAGCTTAGAGACAGAGTCCTACGAGCAGTACTTC. The encoded protein is CASSLETESYEQYF.